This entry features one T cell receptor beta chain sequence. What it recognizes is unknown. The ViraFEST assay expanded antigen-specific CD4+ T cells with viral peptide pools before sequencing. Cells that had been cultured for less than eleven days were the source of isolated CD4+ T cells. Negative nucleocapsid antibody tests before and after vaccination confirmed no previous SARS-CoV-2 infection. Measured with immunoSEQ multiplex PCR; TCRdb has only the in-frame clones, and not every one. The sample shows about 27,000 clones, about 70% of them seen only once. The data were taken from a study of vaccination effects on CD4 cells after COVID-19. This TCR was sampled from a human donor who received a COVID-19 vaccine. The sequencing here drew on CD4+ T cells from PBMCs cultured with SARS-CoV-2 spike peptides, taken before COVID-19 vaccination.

In DNA form, the CDR3 reads TGTGCCAGCAGCTTTGGGGACAGGGGGAACACTGAAGCTTTCTTT. Translated, it gives CASSFGDRGNTEAFF. The chain has TRBV27 and TRBJ1-1; 10 bases match TRBD1. Unmatched junction bases numbered 5, after V lost 6 bases and J lost 1 base. CDR1 and CDR2 from the germline V gene are MNHEY and SMNVEV (reference sequence). The CDR3 covers 15 residues.